The 23 T cell receptor beta chains listed next were all sequenced from one sample in a study of cytomegalovirus exposure and HLA in healthy donors (TCRdb year 2017). Library preparation employed the immunoSEQ multiplex PCR assay. Here the immuneACCESS table is served through TCRdb, limited to in-frame sequences with V and J called. Missing clones are a known gap in these copies; in checked studies unresolved V genes cover under half, and the rest lacks a known reason. A total of more than 250,000 clones appear in this sample, roughly 88% of them only once. The top ten clones comprise over 0.8% of the sample. Source material: PBMCs. All receptors derive from a woman aged 18-29 years in good health and CMV-seronegative.

A remark on this clone: Other DNA variants within this sample encode the same CDR3. The chain is built from TRBV5-1 and TRBJ2-1, with D possibly matching TRBD2 (5 bases). Trimming pared 0 bases from V and 5 bases from J, leaving 6 bases between. The length of the CDR3 is 13 residues. CDR1 and CDR2 (germline): SGHRS, YFSETQ. The CDR3 DNA follows: TGCGCCAGCAGCTTGGCACTAGACAATGAGCAGTTCTTC. Translated, it gives CASSLALDNEQFF.

The chain combines TRBV7-2 with TRBJ1-2; 9 bases fit TRBD1. The CDR3 sequence is 15 residues long. J lost 5 bases, V lost 4 bases, and 8 bases had no gene match. From germline, CDR1 is SGHTA and CDR2 FQGNSA. CDR3 DNA: TGTGCCAGCAGCTCACCGGGACAGGGAGCGTATGGCTACACCTTC. Translating it yields CASSSPGQGAYGYTF.

This chain connects TRBV18 to TRBJ1-4; weak D call: TRBD1 (6 bases). The V gene lost 3 bases and the J gene lost 6 bases, with 14 bases spanning the gap. The germline CDR1 and CDR2 sequences are KGHSH and LQKENI. The CDR3 loop spans 15 amino acids. CDR3 loop: CASSPPGQNYEKLFF. CDR3 coding DNA: TGTGCCAGCTCACCCCCAGGACAGAATTATGAAAAACTGTTTTTT.

The chain links TRBV7-2 to TRBJ2-7, with D maybe TRBD2 (6 bases). Germline V gene lookup returns CDR1 SGHTA and CDR2 FQGNSA. This CDR3 has 14 residues. V lost 0 bases and J 3 bases, leaving 9 bases between the germline ends. Here the CDR3 reads CASSLAREHYEQYF. CDR3 DNA sequence: TGTGCCAGCAGCTTAGCCCGGGAGCACTACGAGCAGTACTTC. Supplemented by reference TRBV7-2 and TRBJ2-7, the full variable domain reads GAGVSQSPSNKVTEKGKDVELRCDPISGHTALYWYRQSLGQGLEFLIYFQGNSAPDKSGLPSDRFSAERTGGSVSTLTIQRTQQEDSAVYLCASSLAREHYEQYFGPGTRLTVT.

The chain uses TRBV9 and TRBJ2-3; D call uncertain. V lost 5 bases and J 4 bases, leaving 5 bases between the germline ends. This CDR3 has 11 amino acids. CDR1 is SGDLS and CDR2 is YYNGEE in the germline V gene. CDR3 in amino acids: CASSEADTQYF. CDR3 in DNA: TGTGCCAGCAGTGAGGCAGATACGCAGTATTTT.

The chain uses TRBV5-1 and TRBJ2-2; the match to TRBD2 covers 8 bases. Trimming at V came to 4 bases and at J to 5 bases, leaving 13 bases not matched to a gene. This CDR3 region has 17 residues. The germline CDR1 and CDR2 sequences are SGHRS and YFSETQ. CDR3 amino acids: CASSPKSGGPFTGELFF. The CDR3 DNA follows: TGCGCCAGCAGCCCCAAGTCGGGAGGGCCCTTTACCGGGGAGCTGTTTTTT.

J is TRBJ1-5 and V is TRBV2; a possible D gene is TRBD1 (5 bases). Per the germline V gene, CDR1 is SNHLY and CDR2 is FYNNEI. The V end was cut by 4 bases, the J end by 5 bases, with 12 bases between. The CDR3 consists of 14 residues. The CDR3 region has the DNA TGTGCCAGCAGTGTTGGCACAGGCGATCAGCCCCAGCATTTT. It yields the protein CASSVGTGDQPQHF.

The V and J genes are TRBV11-2 and TRBJ1-2; possible D gene TRBD1, 5 bases. The germline V and J ends were trimmed by 1 base and 4 bases, with 7 bases remaining between them. Germline V CDR1 and CDR2: SGHAT, FQNNGV. The CDR3 extends over 13 amino acids. CDR3 DNA sequence: TGTGCCAGCAGCTTAGGGGGGGGCTATGGCTACACCTTC. It specifies CASSLGGGYGYTF.

This clone has ten or more counts. CDR3 region: CASSLVILAAGAYEQYF. The CDR3 DNA reads TGTGCCAGCAGCTTAGTCATTCTCGCAGCGGGCGCCTACGAGCAGTACTTC. The chain combines TRBV7-8 with TRBJ2-7, with D possibly being TRBD2 (6 bases). Looked up from germline, CDR1 is SGHVS and CDR2 is FQNEAQ. The V end was cut by 1 base, the J end by 2 bases, with 18 bases between. The CDR3 runs 17 residues.

The chain carries TRBV2 and TRBJ2-7, with 11 bases identical to TRBD1. The CDR3 sequence is 15 residues long. The ends lost 8 bases at V and 6 bases at J; junction bases unmatched: 12. Germline V gives CDR1 SNHLY, CDR2 FYNNEI. The CDR3 loop is CASSPLGTGGGEQYF. The CDR3 bases are TGTGCCAGCTCCCCCCTCGGGACAGGGGGAGGCGAGCAGTACTTC.

The V call is TRBV7-3, the J call TRBJ2-7, with a tentative D call TRBD1 (6 bases). The CDR3 extends over 15 amino acids. Trimming shortened V by 1 base and J by 5 bases, and 15 bases separated the two germline ends. Germline CDR1 reads SGHTA; CDR2 reads FQGTGA. DNA of the CDR3: TGTGCCAGCAGCTTAAAGGCAGGGGCCTTGAACGAGCAGTACTTC. Amino acid sequence: CASSLKAGALNEQYF.

The J gene is TRBJ2-2, the V gene TRBV5-4; 7 bases are shared with TRBD2. The V segment lost 1 base and the J segment 7 bases; nucleotides outside the gene matches: 4. Germline CDR1 is SGHNT and CDR2 is YYREEE (reference sequence). The CDR3 is made up of 14 amino acids. In nucleotides, the CDR3 is TGTGCCAGCAGCTTGAACGGGAGGTACGGGGAGCTGTTTTTT. Its translation: CASSLNGRYGELFF.

This clone was seen more than once but under ten times. This sample includes further DNA sequences coding for the same CDR3. J is TRBJ2-7 and V is TRBV11-2, with D perhaps TRBD1 (6 bases). The CDR3 length is 13 residues. Between the trimmed V and J ends, which lost 3 bases and 2 bases, there was a span of 8 bases. Per germline, CDR1 SGHAT and CDR2 FQNNGV. The CDR3 DNA reads TGTGCCAGCAGCTTCGGACAGACCTACGAGCAGTACTTC. The encoded protein is CASSFGQTYEQYF.

The rearrangement uses TRBV4-3 and TRBJ2-7; TRBD2 matches 11 bases. The germline gives CDR1 LGHNA, CDR2 YSLEER. The J segment lost 1 base and the V segment lost 4 bases, leaving 3 bases of the junction unmatched. The CDR3 length is 15 residues. The CDR3 region has the DNA TGCGCCAGCAGCCCGACTAGCGGGACTTCCTACGAGCAGTACTTC. This translates into CASSPTSGTSYEQYF.

This clone showed up just once. The V call is TRBV28, the J call TRBJ1-4; 7 bases are a match to TRBD1. Germline V gives CDR1 MDHEN, CDR2 SYDVKM. CDR3 length equals 12 residues. Trimming at V came to 9 bases and at J to 12 bases, leaving 10 bases not matched to a gene. The CDR3 DNA sequence: TGTGCCAGTCGACAGGGTAAGGAGGAACTGTTTTTT. It translates to CASRQGKEELFF.

This sequence joins TRBV6-5 and TRBJ2-3; D is unclear. Trimming took 0 bases from V and 1 from J, leaving 5 bases between them. Germline V gene lookup returns CDR1 MNHEY and CDR2 SVGAGI. This CDR3 region has 14 residues. The CDR3, as DNA: TGTGCCAGCAGTTACTCCGAGGGCACAGATACGCAGTATTTT. It yields the protein CASSYSEGTDTQYF.

The chain couples TRBV13 to TRBJ1-1, with unresolved D. V lost 5 bases, J lost 1 base, and 5 bases lay in between. The germline CDR1 and CDR2 sequences are PRHDT and FYEKMQ (reference sequence). This CDR3 has 12 residues. The DNA of the CDR3 is TGTGCCAGCAGCGCCGGGAACACTGAAGCTTTCTTT. The encoded protein is CASSAGNTEAFF. The entire variable domain, with the rest obtained from reference TRBV13 and TRBJ1-1, is as follows: AAGVIQSPRHLIKEKRETATLKCYPIPRHDTVYWYQQGPGQDPQFLISFYEKMQSDKGSIPDRFSAQQFSDYHSELNMSSLELGDSALYFCASSAGNTEAFFGQGTRLTVV.

The rearrangement joins TRBV5-1 to TRBJ2-3, with a tentative D call TRBD1 (5 bases). Trimming took 3 bases from V and 4 from J, leaving 12 bases between them. The CDR3 is 14 residues long. Germline CDR1 and CDR2: SGHRS and YFSETQ. CDR3 sequence reads: CASSYAGNADTQYF. CDR3 DNA sequence: TGCGCCAGCAGCTACGCAGGGAACGCAGATACGCAGTATTTT. Full variable domain (outside the CDR3, taken from reference TRBV5-1 and TRBJ2-3): KAGVTQTPRYLIKTRGQQVTLSCSPISGHRSVSWYQQTPGQGLQFLFEYFSETQRNKGNFPGRFSGRQFSNSRSEMNVSTLELGDSALYLCASSYAGNADTQYFGPGTRLTVL.

This clone appeared once. This rearrangement joins TRBV4-1 to TRBJ2-7; the D gene is possibly TRBD1 (6 bases). Germline V gene data show CDR1 as MGHRA and CDR2 as YSYEKL. Trimming took 3 bases from V and 0 from J, leaving 12 bases between them. The CDR3 extends over 15 amino acids. The CDR3, as DNA: TGCGCCAGCAGCCACCCGGTGACAGGCTCCTACGAGCAGTACTTC. This codes for CASSHPVTGSYEQYF.

The chain uses TRBV18 and TRBJ1-5; 9 bases match TRBD1. Trimming removed 1 base from V and 6 bases from J; junction bases left unmatched: 10. The CDR3 is made up of 17 amino acids. The germline V gene encodes CDR1 KGHSH and CDR2 LQKENI. This CDR3 is CASSPQGLGQGGQPQHF. For the CDR3, the DNA is TGTGCCAGCTCACCACAAGGGTTGGGACAGGGCGGTCAGCCCCAGCATTTT.

V is TRBV9 and J is TRBJ1-2; 8 bases map to TRBD1. Per the germline V gene, CDR1 is SGDLS and CDR2 is YYNGEE. The CDR3 length is 13 residues. Losses at the gene ends were 3 bases for V and 7 bases for J; bases not matched to a gene: 5. CDR3 nucleotides: TGTGCCAGCAGCGCCCAGGGGGCGGGTGGCTACACCTTC. Amino acids: CASSAQGAGGYTF.

Note on this clone: The same CDR3 arises from other DNA sequences in this sample as well. CDR3 DNA sequence: TGTGCCAGCAGCCTTCGGACAGGAGGCTACGAGCAGTACTTC. Translating gives CASSLRTGGYEQYF. The chain is built from TRBV28 and TRBJ2-7, with TRBD1 identical over 7 bases. J gave up 3 bases and V 6 bases, and 8 bases lay outside the gene matches. Germline CDR1 is MDHEN and CDR2 is SYDVKM. CDR3 length: 14 amino acids. The entire variable domain, with the rest obtained from reference TRBV28 and TRBJ2-7, is as follows: DVKVTQSSRYLVKRTGEKVFLECVQDMDHENMFWYRQDPGLGLRLIYFSYDVKMKEKGDIPEGYSVSREKKERFSLILESASTNQTSMYLCASSLRTGGYEQYFGPGTRLTVT.

The V and J genes are TRBV5-4 and TRBJ2-1; D remains ambiguous. V lost 1 base to trimming and J lost 2 bases, with 10 bases between them. Germline V lookup: CDR1 SGHNT, CDR2 YYREEE (reference sequence). The CDR3 totals 15 residues. CDR3 residues: CASSLSLAAYNEQFF. CDR3 nucleotide sequence: TGTGCCAGCAGCTTGAGTTTAGCAGCCTACAATGAGCAGTTCTTC.